What follows are 20 T cell receptor beta chains derived from one specimen sequenced in a study of T cell responses to AZD1222 COVID-19 vaccine. Profiling relied on immunoSEQ multiplex PCR, and the TCRdb table lists in-frame clones only, not all of them. The data contain 150,000 to 200,000 clones, more than 80% of them singletons. The specimen was peripheral blood, collected on day 0 of AZD1222 vaccination. The receptors derive from an adult in good health.

J is TRBJ2-1 and V is TRBV15; maybe TRBD1 (5 bases). The ends were cut back, 5 bases at V and 3 bases at J, with 11 bases in the middle. CDR1 is LNHNV, CDR2 YYDKDF, per germline (reference sequence). The CDR3 runs 14 residues. CDR3 DNA: TGTGCCACCAGCTCTACTACAGGCTACAATGAGCAGTTCTTC. This sequence encodes CATSSTTGYNEQFF.

The chain recombines TRBV29-1 with TRBJ2-1; D gene uncertain. The ends were cut back, 3 bases at V and 4 bases at J, with 1 base in the middle. Germline assignment: CDR1 SQVTM and CDR2 ANQGSEA. The length of the CDR3 is 10 residues. The CDR3 DNA follows: TGCAGCGTTGATTACAATGAGCAGTTCTTC. It translates to CSVDYNEQFF.

This clone was recorded once. The chain recombines TRBV5-1 with TRBJ2-1; D is possibly TRBD2 (7 bases). Germline CDR1 SGHRS, CDR2 YFSETQ. The V end lost 4 bases, the J end lost 7 bases, and 18 bases lay between the germline ends. The CDR3 length is 15 residues. The CDR3 sequence is CASSPEGGVANEQFF. The CDR3 bases are TGCGCCAGCAGCCCGGAGGGGGGGGTGGCGAATGAGCAGTTCTTC.

The chain is built from TRBV7-2 and TRBJ1-5, with D possibly matching TRBD1 (6 bases). Germline V gene sequence: CDR1 SGHTA, CDR2 FQGNSA. This CDR3 is built from 13 residues. The V gene lost 5 bases and the J gene lost 2 bases, with 7 bases spanning the gap. The DNA of the CDR3 is TGTGCCAGCAGCAGGGGGGGCAATCAGCCCCAGCATTTT. Translation: CASSRGGNQPQHF.

This clone was seen a single time. V gene TRBV7-2 combines with J gene TRBJ1-2; D unresolved. Trimming left V 7 bases short and J 8 bases short, with 20 bases between. The CDR3 contains 14 residues. Germline CDR1 and CDR2: SGHTA and FQGNSA. The chain's CDR3 is CASILVPPTFGYTF. DNA for the CDR3: TGTGCCAGCATCCTAGTCCCTCCGACGTTCGGCTACACCTTC.

The rearrangement links TRBV6-6 to TRBJ1-1; 7 bases are shared with TRBD1. Trimming cost V 3 bases and J 3 bases; bases outside gene matches: 4. The CDR3 totals 14 residues. CDR1 MNHNY and CDR2 SVGAGI come from the germline V gene (reference sequence). In DNA, the CDR3 is TGTGCCAGCAGTTATAAGGGGGCGGACACTGAAGCTTTCTTT. Translation gives CASSYKGADTEAFF.

This clone was detected only a few times. Other DNA sequences in the sample encode the same CDR3. The chain has TRBV18 and TRBJ2-1, with D hard to call. The CDR3 contains 13 residues. Germline V gene data show CDR1 as KGHSH and CDR2 as LQKENI. V gave up 6 bases and J gave up 4 bases, with 10 bases separating them. In DNA, the CDR3 is TGTGCCAGCTCGCCGGGCTTATACAATGAGCAGTTCTTC. Encoded protein: CASSPGLYNEQFF.

In this sample, this clone turned up once. The rearrangement uses TRBV19 and TRBJ1-2; TRBD1 aligns across 8 bases. This CDR3 has 16 residues. V shed 7 bases, J shed 4 bases, and the junction held 14 bases outside the gene matches. Germline V CDR1 and CDR2: LNHDA, SQIVND (reference sequence). The CDR3 nucleotides read TGTGCCAGTAAAGGAAGGACAGGGCTCTTTGGCTATGGCTACACCTTC. Translation: CASKGRTGLFGYGYTF.

The chain links TRBV20-1 to TRBJ1-5; 7 bases are a match to TRBD1. Losses at the gene ends were 3 bases for V and 3 bases for J; bases not matched to a gene: 11. Germline loops: CDR1 DFQATT, CDR2 SNEGSKA (reference sequence). CDR3 length: 16 amino acids. The CDR3 DNA is TGCAGTGCTAGTAGGTACGGACAGGCCAACAATCAGCCCCAGCATTTT. It codes for CSASRYGQANNQPQHF.

The CDR3, as DNA: TGTGCCAGCAGCCTGGAAGGACAGTTTAACACTGAAGCTTTCTTT. It yields the protein CASSLEGQFNTEAFF. This chain uses TRBV3-1 (or the pseudogene TRBV3-2) with TRBJ1-1; maybe TRBD1 (6 bases). CDR1 and CDR2 from the germline V gene are LGHDT and YNNKEL (reference sequence). Trimming removed 4 bases from V and 2 bases from J, with 14 bases in between. The length of the CDR3 is 15 residues.

The chain carries TRBV25-1 and TRBJ1-1; possibly TRBD1 for D (5 bases). Looked up from germline, CDR1 is MGHDK and CDR2 is SYGVNS. This CDR3 region has 16 residues. Trimming left V 4 bases short and J 5 bases short, with 20 bases between. CDR3 protein: CASSADGGGIRTEAFF. Written as DNA, the CDR3 is TGTGCCAGCAGTGCTGACGGGGGAGGGATTAGGACTGAAGCTTTCTTT.

The genes are TRBV2 and TRBJ2-6, with a tentative D call TRBD1 (6 bases). The germline CDR1 and CDR2 sequences are SNHLY and FYNNEI. The CDR3 sequence is 15 residues long. V lost 7 bases and J 1 base, leaving 11 bases between the germline ends. The CDR3 here is CASTRGASGANVLTF. As DNA, the CDR3 is TGTGCCAGCACCAGGGGCGCATCTGGGGCCAACGTCCTGACTTTC.

This rearrangement joins TRBV5-1 to TRBJ2-1, with D maybe TRBD1 (6 bases). Germline lookup yields CDR1 SGHRS and CDR2 YFSETQ. CDR3 length: 14 residues. Between the trimmed V and J ends, which lost 3 bases and 6 bases, there was a span of 13 bases. CDR3 protein: CASSSTPDSNEQFF. The CDR3 DNA reads TGCGCCAGCAGCTCAACCCCGGACAGCAATGAGCAGTTCTTC.

This clone occurred a few times. The rearrangement joins TRBV4-1 to TRBJ1-5, with D hard to call. V was clipped by 1 base and J by 3 bases, with 10 bases between them. This CDR3 has 15 residues. Germline V gene sequence: CDR1 MGHRA, CDR2 YSYEKL. The CDR3 is CASSQALAYNQPQHF. Written as DNA, the CDR3 is TGCGCCAGCAGCCAAGCCTTGGCCTACAATCAGCCCCAGCATTTT.

The gene calls are TRBV5-8 and TRBJ1-1, with D unresolved. Germline V gene sequence: CDR1 SGHTS, CDR2 YDEGEE. CDR3 length: 13 residues. V lost 4 bases, J lost 7 bases, and 14 bases lay in between. CDR3 loop: CASSTSRRDEAFF. In nucleotides, the CDR3 is TGTGCCAGCAGCACATCACGGAGGGATGAAGCTTTCTTT.

This rearrangement joins TRBV11-3 to TRBJ1-3; D call uncertain. The CDR3 sequence is 12 residues long. V was trimmed by 2 bases and J by 4 bases, leaving 3 bases between them. Germline CDR1 SGHNT, CDR2 YENEEA. CDR3 in amino acids: CASSLPGNTIYF. The CDR3 DNA sequence: TGTGCCAGCAGCTTACCAGGAAACACCATATATTTT.

The genes are TRBV9 and TRBJ2-7; D could derive from TRBD1 or TRBD2 (6 bases each). The CDR3 has 14 residues. Trimming shortened V by 4 bases and J by 0 bases, and 11 bases separated the two germline ends. CDR1 is SGDLS, CDR2 YYNGEE, per germline. This CDR3 reads CASSPRGLSYEQYF. The CDR3 region has the DNA TGTGCCAGCAGCCCTCGGGGGCTCTCCTACGAGCAGTACTTC.

The table lists this clone with a count of one. The chain recombines TRBV3-1 (or the pseudogene TRBV3-2) with TRBJ1-6; 8 nucleotides match TRBD1. This CDR3 comprises 15 residues. Germline V gene sequence: CDR1 LGHDT, CDR2 YNNKEL (reference sequence). After removal of 7 bases from V and 7 bases from J, the junction contained 9 bases not matched to a gene. The CDR3 nucleotides are TGTGCCAGCATCGACAGGGGAAAAGGGAATTCACCCCTCCACTTT. It encodes CASIDRGKGNSPLHF.

This chain connects TRBV6-5 to TRBJ2-7; 9 bases map to TRBD1. The germline gives CDR1 MNHEY, CDR2 SVGAGI. V lost 6 bases, J lost 2 bases, and 5 bases stayed unmatched. CDR3 length: 14 amino acids. The chain's CDR3 is CASSRGTGTYEQYF. CDR3 sequence (DNA): TGTGCCAGCAGCCGCGGGACAGGGACCTACGAGCAGTACTTC.

CDR3 bases: TGTGCCAGCGGGACCGGGACGGATGCCGGGAAGGTCCACTTT. It yields the protein CASGTGTDAGKVHF. This chain connects TRBV7-9 to TRBJ1-6, with a weak D call TRBD1 (5 bases). The length of the CDR3 is 14 residues. V was pared by 8 bases and J by 17 bases, with 25 bases between. From germline, CDR1 is SEHNR and CDR2 FQNEAQ (reference sequence).